The clone carrying this T cell receptor (beta chain) came up many times. These data originate in a study of human T cells and chemical hapten exposure. Time point here: patch test 1, 2 weeks after DPC sensitization. Treatment noted: therapeutic diphenylcyclopropenone sensitization with weekly scalp DPC. One entry per CDR3 protein results from TCRdb running MiXCR on the RACE reads. In the table there are about 120,000 distinct CDR3 sequences, about 13% of which are singletons. The source of this sequence is a man aged 18 to 30 with alopecia areata. Some clones in this sample may be carry-over from other donors' samples. The sample consisted of whole blood, taken in connection with sensitization to the hapten diphenylcyclopropenone (DPC).

CDR3 sequence reads: CASSVDPLQETQYF. As DNA, the CDR3 is TGTGCCAGCAGCGTAGACCCATTGCAAGAGACCCAGTACTTC. The rearrangement uses TRBV9 and TRBJ2-5, with D unclear. The CDR3 is 14 residues long. Germline CDR1 and CDR2: SGDLS and YYNGEE. V shed 0 bases and J shed 2 bases, with 8 bases lying between them.